Listed below are T cell receptor beta chains from one sample, sequenced in a study of blood T cell repertoires in COVID-19. Sequenced by immunoSEQ multiplex PCR; TCRdb stores in-frame clones only, minus some. Of about 160,000 clones in the sample, about four fifths were seen once. Material: peripheral blood. All receptors come from a man between 70 and 80 years old who had recovered from COVID-19. CDR3s include the opening cysteine and the closing phenylalanine or tryptophan. D genes are given only for firm matches. Size tells how often a clone was seen (once, few, many) or the class of an expanded clone, and some rows leave it out.

d_call,v_call,j_call,clone_size,cdr3_aa,cdr3_nt
NA,TRBV19,TRBJ1-2,NA,CASSLGHYYGYTF,TGTGCCAGTAGTTTAGGACACTACTATGGCTACACCTTC
TRBD1,TRBV15,TRBJ2-3,NA,CATSPRGLGTTDTQYF,TGTGCCACCAGCCCCAGGGGGTTGGGGACCACAGATACGCAGTATTTT
NA,TRBV3-1/TRBV3-2,TRBJ1-2,NA,CASSQGEASGYTF,TGTGCCAGCAGCCAAGGTGAGGCCTCGGGCTACACCTTC
TRBD2,TRBV5-4,TRBJ2-1,NA,CASSLDSGRADEQFF,TGTGCCAGCAGCTTAGATAGCGGGAGAGCAGATGAGCAGTTCTTC
NA,TRBV4-1,TRBJ2-1,NA,CASSQDENNEQFF,TGCGCCAGCAGCCAAGACGAGAACAATGAGCAGTTCTTC
NA,TRBV5-4,TRBJ1-3,NA,CASSLDGAGENTIYF,TGTGCCAGCAGCTTGGATGGGGCAGGGGAAAACACCATATATTTT
NA,TRBV5-4,TRBJ2-7,NA,CASSLGGGGSFSYEQYF,TGTGCCAGCAGCCTGGGGGGCGGCGGGAGCTTCTCCTACGAGCAGTACTTC
TRBD1,TRBV30,TRBJ2-7,NA,CAWSRQGINEQYF,TGTGCCTGGAGTAGACAGGGCATAAACGAGCAGTACTTC
NA,TRBV27,TRBJ2-6,NA,CASSLLLSGAGANVLTF,TGTGCCAGCAGTTTATTGTTGTCAGGGGCCGGGGCCAACGTCCTGACTTTC
NA,TRBV6-5,TRBJ1-1,NA,CASSSDTIGGAFF,TGTGCCAGCAGTTCGGACACAATAGGTGGGGCTTTCTTT
NA,TRBV6-5,TRBJ2-7,NA,CASSYQFAGSIYEQYF,TGTGCCAGCAGTTACCAGTTTGCGGGATCCATATACGAGCAGTACTTC
NA,TRBV7-3,TRBJ2-3,NA,CASSLNGPPGTDTQYF,TGTGCCAGCAGCTTAAATGGGCCGCCGGGCACAGATACGCAGTATTTT
TRBD1,TRBV6-2/TRBV6-3,TRBJ2-7,NA,CASSPITGGNEQYF,TGTGCCAGCAGTCCCATCACAGGGGGCAACGAGCAGTACTTC
NA,TRBV11-2,TRBJ2-5,NA,CASRSPGTRQETQYF,TGTGCCAGCAGAAGTCCCGGGACTCGTCAAGAGACCCAGTACTTC
NA,TRBV6-6,TRBJ2-3,once,CASSYRQGSDTQYF,TGTGCCAGCAGTTATCGGCAGGGCTCGGATACGCAGTATTTT
TRBD2,TRBV30,TRBJ2-7,few,CAWSQGLVSEQYF,TGTGCCTGGAGTCAAGGACTAGTTAGCGAGCAGTACTTC
NA,TRBV3-1/TRBV3-2,TRBJ2-1,few,CASSPRENEQFF,TGTGCCAGCAGCCCCAGGGAAAATGAGCAGTTCTTC
NA,TRBV14,TRBJ2-1,NA,CASSQSSIYNEQFF,TGTGCCAGCAGCCAAAGCTCTATCTACAATGAGCAGTTCTTC
NA,TRBV19,TRBJ1-2,NA,CASSRGINNGYTF,TGTGCCAGTAGCAGAGGAATAAACAATGGCTACACCTTC
NA,TRBV6-2/TRBV6-3,TRBJ1-3,NA,CASSNQDSSGNTIYF,TGTGCCAGCAGTAATCAGGACAGCTCTGGAAACACCATATATTTT
TRBD2,TRBV9,TRBJ2-2,NA,CASSVGLAGGKTGELFF,TGTGCCAGCAGCGTCGGACTAGCGGGGGGAAAAACCGGGGAGCTGTTTTTT
NA,TRBV6-2/TRBV6-3,TRBJ1-6,NA,CASSQGNSYNSPLHF,TGTGCCAGCAGTCAGGGGAACTCCTATAATTCACCCCTCCACTTT
TRBD1,TRBV9,TRBJ2-7,NA,CASSEGTGGSYEQYF,TGTGCCAGCAGCGAGGGGACAGGGGGCTCCTACGAGCAGTACTTC
TRBD2,TRBV24-1,TRBJ2-3,few,CATSVEASGSPDTQYF,TGTGCCACCAGTGTGGAGGCTAGCGGGAGTCCAGATACGCAGTATTTT
TRBD1,TRBV19,TRBJ2-7,NA,CASSIRGQGDYEQYF,TGTGCCAGTAGTATAAGGGGACAGGGAGACTACGAGCAGTACTTC
NA,TRBV3-1/TRBV3-2,TRBJ1-2,few,CASSPDGGTYTF,TGTGCCAGCAGCCCCGACGGGGGAACCTACACCTTC
TRBD2,TRBV30,TRBJ2-4,NA,CAWKSGSAKNIQYF,TGTGCCTGGAAAAGCGGGAGTGCCAAAAACATTCAGTACTTC
TRBD1,TRBV5-1,TRBJ1-3,once,CASSSQGVSGNTIYF,TGCGCCAGCAGCTCGCAGGGGGTTTCTGGAAACACCATATATTTT
NA,TRBV5-4,TRBJ1-2,NA,CASSLDRKGYTF,TGTGCCAGCAGCTTGGACAGGAAGGGCTACACCTTC
TRBD2,TRBV7-9,TRBJ2-1,NA,CASTGGWYNEQFF,TGTGCCAGCACGGGGGGGTGGTACAATGAGCAGTTCTTC
TRBD2,TRBV5-1,TRBJ2-7,NA,CASSGGRGLEDEQYF,TGCGCCAGCAGCGGGGGCAGGGGACTAGAGGACGAGCAGTACTTC
TRBD1,TRBV6-6,TRBJ1-5,few,CASRGPGQINQPQHF,TGTGCCAGCAGGGGGCCGGGACAGATAAATCAGCCCCAGCATTTT
NA,TRBV2,TRBJ2-7,NA,CASSVSSENYEQYF,TGTGCCAGCAGTGTTAGTAGCGAAAACTACGAGCAGTACTTC
TRBD2,TRBV7-2,TRBJ2-7,once,CASSLEGLAGKQYF,TGTGCCAGCAGCTTAGAGGGACTAGCGGGGAAGCAGTACTTC
TRBD2,TRBV7-9,TRBJ2-1,NA,CASSLAGGRTYNEQFF,TGTGCCAGCAGCTTAGCGGGCGGGAGAACCTACAATGAGCAGTTCTTC
TRBD2,TRBV19,TRBJ2-1,NA,CASRGAGVSNEQFF,TGTGCCAGTAGAGGAGCGGGAGTGAGCAATGAGCAGTTCTTC
TRBD1,TRBV2,TRBJ2-7,NA,CASSLDRATHTKRF,TGTGCCAGCAGTTTGGACAGGGCCACTCATACCAAAAGATTC
NA,TRBV5-3,TRBJ2-6,NA,CARSPVADGANVLTF,TGTGCCAGAAGCCCTGTGGCGGATGGGGCCAACGTCCTGACTTTC
NA,TRBV5-1,TRBJ1-1,NA,CASSDGGRSNTEAFF,TGCGCCAGCAGCGATGGTGGCAGATCGAACACTGAAGCTTTCTTT
NA,TRBV6-5,TRBJ2-6,NA,CASQEGFGANVLTF,TGTGCCAGCCAGGAGGGATTTGGGGCCAACGTCCTGACTTTC
NA,TRBV25-1,TRBJ2-3,NA,CASSDRFTDTQYF,TGTGCCAGCAGTGACAGGTTTACAGATACGCAGTATTTT